This passage covers 10 T cell receptor beta chains from one sample sequenced in a study of CXCR3-negative and CXCR3-positive naive CD8 T cells. The authors prepared UMI-labeled TRB cDNA libraries by 5' RACE. TCRdb re-called the 5' RACE reads; every CDR3 protein appears as one record, without DNA. Its listing shows tens of thousands of distinct CDR3 sequences. Their antigens remain unidentified. Study-level findings and limits: Hydrophobicity of TRB CDR3s was greater in CXCR3-positive naive cells than in CXCR3-negative naive cells.

The specimen sequenced was naive CXCR3+ CD8+ T cells from blood. Subset given: CD45RO-CCR7+CD27+CD95- naive CD8+ T cells expressing CXCR3 (TNR3+). These receptors originate from a human donor in good health. Some clones in this sample may be carry-over from other donors' samples.

The V call is TRBV29-1, the J call TRBJ2-7; TCRdb gives TRBD1 as the D gene, but with no DNA this cannot be confirmed. The germline V gene has CDR1 SQVTM and CDR2 ANQGSEA. This CDR3 spans 13 amino acids. This chain's CDR3 is CSVERTDTYEQYF.

The chain is built from TRBV3-1 and TRBJ2-1; TCRdb's assignment of TRBD1 cannot be checked, as there is no DNA. Germline lookup yields CDR1 LGHDT and CDR2 YNNKEL (reference sequence). CDR3 length: 21 residues. The CDR3 loop reads CASSQDPPRQGLLTPYNEQFF.

V is TRBV6-5 and J is TRBJ2-1; TCRdb's D gene call, TRBD2, goes unchecked for lack of DNA. CDR1 is MNHEY and CDR2 is SVGAGI in the germline V gene. The CDR3 sequence is 18 residues long. CDR3 residues: CASSYSIYLAGARNEQFF.

CDR3 sequence reads: CASRSLGTIPGNTIYF. V is TRBV28 and J is TRBJ1-3; TCRdb names TRBD1, which stays unverified in the absence of DNA. Germline CDR1 reads MDHEN; CDR2 reads SYDVKM. The CDR3 totals 16 residues.

This chain links TRBV28 with TRBJ2-7. Germline assignment: CDR1 MDHEN and CDR2 SYDVKM. The CDR3 runs 14 residues. CDR3 sequence: CASSLDRGPYEQYF.

The genes are TRBV6-5 and TRBJ2-3; TCRdb gives TRBD2 as the D gene, but with no DNA this cannot be confirmed. The CDR3 covers 15 residues. Per the germline V gene, CDR1 is MNHEY and CDR2 is SVGAGI. The CDR3 region is CASSPRGSSWDTQYF.

J is TRBJ2-5 and V is TRBV2; TCRdb's D call of TRBD1 is untestable without DNA. The CDR3 is 13 amino acids. Germline CDR1 reads SNHLY; CDR2 reads FYNNEI. CDR3 region: CASSQTGQETQYF.

The chain employs TRBV7-2 and TRBJ1-4; TCRdb designates TRBD1, a call that cannot be tested without DNA. CDR1 and CDR2 (germline): SGHTA, FQGNSA. The CDR3 is 18 amino acids. CDR3 residues: CASSFPAGTGLPNEKLFF.

According to its frequency, this clonotype is medium-sized (0.01 to 0.1%). The chain joins TRBV6-2 or TRBV6-3 to TRBJ2-7. The CDR3 totals 12 residues. Germline lookup yields CDR1 MNHEY and CDR2 SVGEGT. The CDR3 sequence is CASSSTLYEQYF.

The chain recombines TRBV28 with TRBJ2-3; there is no DNA to check the TCRdb D call of TRBD1. The CDR3 length is 16 residues. Germline V gene lookup returns CDR1 MDHEN and CDR2 SYDVKM. CDR3 in amino acids: CASSFPGTGSTDTQYF. Filled out from reference TRBV28 and TRBJ2-3, the complete variable domain reads DVKVTQSSRYLVKRTGEKVFLECVQDMDHENMFWYRQDPGLGLRLIYFSYDVKMKEKGDIPEGYSVSREKKERFSLILESASTNQTSMYLCASSFPGTGSTDTQYFGPGTRLTVL.